The 22 T cell receptor beta chains below all came from one sample that was sequenced in a study of T cells after yellow fever vaccination. One entry per CDR3 protein, called by TCRdb with MiXCR from the 5' RACE reads. This sample has under 550,000 distinct CDR3 sequences; 21% occur once, and the top ten carry about 17%. The material was PBMCs, obtained about 21 days after the first yellow fever vaccination. Source of these receptors: a man aged 18 to 35 who received the YFV17D yellow fever vaccine.

This clonotype was counted a few times. The chain recombines TRBV2 with TRBJ1-2, with 10 bases lining up with TRBD1. Germline CDR1 SNHLY, CDR2 FYNNEI. V gave up 6 bases and J gave up 6 bases; unmatched junction bases: 4. The CDR3 is made up of 13 amino acids. The CDR3, as DNA: TGTGCCAGCAGCCCGGGACAGGGGCATGGCTACACCTTC. Its protein is CASSPGQGHGYTF.

The table lists this clonotype with a few counts. The chain employs TRBV12-3 or TRBV12-4 and TRBJ2-2; 9 positions match TRBD1. V shed 4 bases, J shed 6 bases, and the junction held 6 bases outside the gene matches. The CDR3 contains 15 residues. The CDR3 DNA reads as TGTGCCAGCAGTTACAGGGGGCTGGTATCCGGGGAGCTGTTTTTT. It encodes CASSYRGLVSGELFF.

The V call is TRBV6-5, the J call TRBJ2-1, with 12 bases aligning to TRBD2. Germline CDR1 MNHEY, CDR2 SVGAGI. V shed 3 bases, J shed 6 bases, and the junction held 9 bases outside the gene matches. This CDR3 is built from 17 residues. The CDR3 reads CASSYPRTSGESNEQFF. The CDR3 nucleotides are TGTGCCAGCAGTTATCCCCGGACTAGCGGGGAATCCAATGAGCAGTTCTTC.

The V and J genes are TRBV10-3 and TRBJ2-1; possibly TRBD2 for D (6 bases). Per the germline V gene, CDR1 is ENHRY and CDR2 is SYGVKD. V lost 10 bases and J 6 bases, leaving 16 bases between the germline ends. CDR3 size: 13 residues. The CDR3 DNA is TGTGCCACCCACCCAAGGGAGGCCAATGAGCAGTTCTTC. This gives the protein CATHPREANEQFF.

J is TRBJ2-3 and V is TRBV24-1; TRBD1 matches at 8 bases. The CDR3 totals 16 residues. Per the germline V gene, CDR1 is KGHDR and CDR2 is SFDVKD. Germline trimming cut 3 bases from V and 2 bases from J; bases unmatched to any gene: 6. CDR3 bases: TGTGCCACCAGTGATCCAGGGGGCCCGGACACAGATACGCAGTATTTT. Translated, it gives CATSDPGGPDTDTQYF.

The V gene is TRBV7-2, the J gene TRBJ2-7, with D hard to call. The length of the CDR3 is 16 residues. Germline V gene sequence: CDR1 SGHTA, CDR2 FQGNSA. The V gene lost 0 bases and the J gene lost 2 bases, with 14 bases spanning the gap. This CDR3 reads CASSLAFRMGPYEQYV. DNA for the CDR3: TGTGCCAGCAGCTTAGCTTTCAGGATGGGCCCCTACGAGCAGTACGTC.

The chain carries TRBV19 and TRBJ2-3, with D maybe TRBD2 (6 bases). V lost 6 bases, J lost 6 bases, and 19 bases lay in between. The CDR3 sequence is 15 residues long. Germline V CDR1 and CDR2: LNHDA, SQIVND (reference sequence). The chain's CDR3 is CASRAGLAMGDTQYF. The CDR3, as DNA: TGTGCCAGTAGGGCAGGGCTAGCGATGGGGGATACGCAGTATTTT.

This clonotype was counted only a few times. The chain links TRBV2 to TRBJ2-4; D could derive from TRBD1 or TRBD2 (6 bases each). CDR3 size: 13 residues. V was clipped by 8 bases and J by 15 bases, with 23 bases between them. The germline gives CDR1 SNHLY, CDR2 FYNNEI. Written as DNA, the CDR3 is TGTGCCAGCCGACTAGTCCTACAGGGAACCTGGTACTTC. It is translated as CASRLVLQGTWYF.

The chain has TRBV4-3 and TRBJ2-7; D possibly uses TRBD1 or TRBD2 (6 bases each). The CDR3 totals 15 residues. Trimming left V 1 base short and J 1 base short, with 11 bases between. CDR1 is LGHNA, CDR2 YSLEER, per germline. CDR3 nucleotides: TGCGCCAGCAGCCAAGGAGTAGGGGGGTCCTACGAGCAGTACTTC. Translation: CASSQGVGGSYEQYF.

The gene calls are TRBV5-1 and TRBJ1-1, with TRBD1 matching 9 bases. Germline CDR1 SGHRS, CDR2 YFSETQ. After removal of 5 bases from V and 3 bases from J, the junction contained 5 bases not matched to a gene. The CDR3 consists of 14 residues. CDR3 DNA sequence: TGCGCCAGCAGACAACAGGGGGCAGACACTGAAGCTTTCTTT. Translating it yields CASRQQGADTEAFF.

This clonotype was counted a few times. The rearrangement links TRBV6-5 to TRBJ2-7; possibly TRBD1 or TRBD2 for D (6 bases each). Germline lookup yields CDR1 MNHEY and CDR2 SVGAGI. This CDR3 is built from 15 residues. The germline V and J ends were trimmed by 0 bases and 6 bases, with 15 bases remaining between them. The CDR3 DNA follows: TGTGCCAGCAGTTACTCGGCAGGGGACTGGAGCGAGCAGTACTTC. Protein sequence: CASSYSAGDWSEQYF.

This chain links TRBV25-1 with TRBJ1-1; TRBD1 might be the D (6 bases). Germline-derived CDR1 and CDR2 are MGHDK and SYGVNS. V was shortened by 4 bases and J by 3 bases, with 15 bases between the two germline ends. This CDR3 is built from 15 residues. CDR3 DNA: TGTGCCAGCAGTGGACCCAGGGCAGGGGACACTGAAGCTTTCTTT. This translates into CASSGPRAGDTEAFF.

V usage is TRBV19 and J usage is TRBJ1-5; no clear D gene. The CDR3 length is 13 residues. Germline-derived CDR1 and CDR2 are LNHDA and SQIVND (reference sequence). With 2 bases removed from V and 2 bases from J, the gap between germline ends came to 4 bases. The DNA of the CDR3 is TGTGCCAGTAGTATAACCGGCAATCAGCCCCAGCATTTT. Its translation: CASSITGNQPQHF.

As DNA, the CDR3 is TGTGCCAGCGGACTGCGGGGGACCTCCTACGAGCAGTACTTC. Protein product: CASGLRGTSYEQYF. The rearrangement joins TRBV5-6 to TRBJ2-7; 7 bases are shared with TRBD2. This CDR3 comprises 14 residues. V trimming: 7 bases; J trimming: 0 bases; junction bases outside the gene matches: 7. The germline CDR1 and CDR2 sequences are SGHDT and YYEEEE.

The genes are TRBV19 and TRBJ1-1; 9 nucleotides line up with TRBD1. The CDR3 extends over 15 amino acids. V trimming: 4 bases; J trimming: 1 base; junction bases outside the gene matches: 4. Germline lookup yields CDR1 LNHDA and CDR2 SQIVND (reference sequence). The CDR3 protein is CASSTWTGENTEAFF. The CDR3 region has the DNA TGTGCCAGTAGTACCTGGACAGGGGAGAACACTGAAGCTTTCTTT.

J is TRBJ2-7 and V is TRBV13, with 10 positions matching TRBD2. Per the germline V gene, CDR1 is PRHDT and CDR2 is FYEKMQ (reference sequence). The J segment lost 3 bases and the V segment lost 5 bases, leaving 4 bases of the junction unmatched. CDR3 size: 14 residues. CDR3 DNA sequence: TGTGCCAGCAGCCCCCGGACTAGCGGCTACGAGCAGTACTTC. Amino acids: CASSPRTSGYEQYF.

Only a few counts were recorded for this clonotype. J is TRBJ2-1 and V is TRBV23-1; possible D gene TRBD1, 7 bases. TRBV23-1 is recorded as an ORF, its role being uncertain. The CDR3 length is 18 residues. V was trimmed by 0 bases and J by 5 bases, leaving 20 bases between them. The CDR3 protein is CASSQSRRGQGSNNEQFF. In nucleotides, the CDR3 is TGCGCCAGCAGTCAATCCCGGAGGGGGCAGGGGAGCAACAATGAGCAGTTCTTC.

This clonotype came up a few times. This chain links TRBV27 with TRBJ2-7; D possibly corresponds to TRBD2 (7 bases). CDR1 is MNHEY and CDR2 is SMNVEV in the germline V gene (reference sequence). The CDR3 loop spans 17 amino acids. V lost 2 bases to trimming and J lost 5 bases, with 22 bases between them. The CDR3 DNA follows: TGTGCCAGCAGTTTACCCTCCTTAGGGGGGGCTAGGGACGAGCAGTACTTC. Encoded protein: CASSLPSLGGARDEQYF.

The chain couples TRBV9 to TRBJ2-2; D gene unclear. Germline V gene data show CDR1 as SGDLS and CDR2 as YYNGEE. This CDR3 is 15 amino acids long. Trimming took 4 bases from V and 0 from J, leaving 10 bases between them. The CDR3: CASSRRTTNTGELFF. The CDR3 DNA follows: TGTGCCAGCAGCAGACGGACCACGAACACCGGGGAGCTGTTTTTT.

This clonotype has just a few counts. This rearrangement joins TRBV2 to TRBJ2-7; no clear D gene. This CDR3 contains 11 residues. In germline, CDR1 is SNHLY, CDR2 FYNNEI. V was pared by 3 bases and J by 4 bases, with 4 bases between. The CDR3 coding sequence is TGTGCCAGCAGTGAGGGGTACGAGCAGTACGTC. Translating gives CASSEGYEQYV.

This clonotype was seen a handful of times. The chain carries TRBV7-2 and TRBJ1-2; no firm D call. The CDR3 has 14 residues. The germline V and J ends were trimmed by 3 bases and 5 bases, with 13 bases remaining between them. The germline gives CDR1 SGHTA, CDR2 FQGNSA. CDR3 loop: CASSFYRTPYGYTF. CDR3 in DNA: TGTGCCAGCAGCTTCTATAGGACTCCGTATGGCTACACCTTC.

This clonotype occurred a few times. J is TRBJ1-2 and V is TRBV7-2; tentatively, D is TRBD1 (5 bases). Per germline, CDR1 SGHTA and CDR2 FQGNSA. The CDR3 sequence is 14 residues long. The V end lost 5 bases, the J end lost 1 base, and 11 bases lay between the germline ends. This chain's CDR3 is CASSAAGYNYGYTF. CDR3 in DNA: TGTGCCAGCAGCGCCGCAGGGTATAACTATGGCTACACCTTC. Complete variable domain (other parts from reference TRBV7-2 and TRBJ1-2): GAGVSQSPSNKVTEKGKDVELRCDPISGHTALYWYRQSLGQGLEFLIYFQGNSAPDKSGLPSDRFSAERTGGSVSTLTIQRTQQEDSAVYLCASSAAGYNYGYTFGSGTRLTVV.